This TCR beta chain was captured in a study of T-cell reconstitution after alpha-beta-depleted transplantation in children. Trimming shortened V by 1 base and J by 6 bases, and 17 bases separated the two germline ends. The CDR3 extends over 15 amino acids. CDR1 is SGHRS and CDR2 is YFSETQ in the germline V gene. In its sample, this clonotype was seen once. The authors prepared the TCRbeta library with unique molecular identifiers. TCRdb passed the PCR reads through MiXCR, listing each CDR3 protein once. The sample shows just under 550,000 distinct CDR3 sequences, about 17% of them seen only once. This material consisted of PBMCs from the stem cell graft donor, taken from the stem cell graft. The source of this sequence is a human donor who donated a stem cell graft to a child with acute lymphoblastic leukemia. The V call is TRBV5-1, the J call TRBJ2-7; TRBD2 is a possible D gene (5 bases). CDR3 loop: CASSLMSGTGVEQYF. The CDR3, as DNA: TGCGCCAGCAGCTTGATGTCGGGAACGGGCGTCGAGCAGTACTTC. The variable domain in full, with the rest retrieved from reference TRBV5-1 and TRBJ2-7, is KAGVTQTPRYLIKTRGQQVTLSCSPISGHRSVSWYQQTPGQGLQFLFEYFSETQRNKGNFPGRFSGRQFSNSRSEMNVSTLELGDSALYLCASSLMSGTGVEQYFGPGTRLTVT.